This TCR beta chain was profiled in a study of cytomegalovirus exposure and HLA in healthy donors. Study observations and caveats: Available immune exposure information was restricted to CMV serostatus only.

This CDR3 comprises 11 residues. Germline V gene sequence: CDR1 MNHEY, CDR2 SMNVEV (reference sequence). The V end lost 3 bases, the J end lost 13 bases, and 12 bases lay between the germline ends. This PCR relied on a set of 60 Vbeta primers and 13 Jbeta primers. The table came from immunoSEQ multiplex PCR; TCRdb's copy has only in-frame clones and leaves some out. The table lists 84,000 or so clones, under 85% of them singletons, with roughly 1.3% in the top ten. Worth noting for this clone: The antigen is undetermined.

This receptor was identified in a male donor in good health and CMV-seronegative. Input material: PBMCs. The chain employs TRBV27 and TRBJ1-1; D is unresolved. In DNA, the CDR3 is TGTGCCAGCAGTTTTCTTGGCATCCATTTCTTT. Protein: CASSFLGIHFF.